This T cell receptor (beta chain) was captured by sequencing in a study of blood T cell repertoires in COVID-19. Study context: Sample material is recorded as cDNA or gDNA derived from T cells, B-cell-depleted T cells, or PBMCs.

Germline V CDR1 and CDR2: ENHRY, SYGVKD. The V end was cut by 5 bases, the J end by 6 bases, with 11 bases between. The CDR3 runs 14 residues. The data were produced by immunoSEQ multiplex PCR, yet TCRdb's version contains in-frame clones alone and is incomplete. The table records roughly 160,000 clones, about 87% of them present only once. Material: peripheral blood. The chain uses TRBV10-3 and TRBJ1-6, with D unclear. This TCR came from a man aged 60 to 75 with COVID-19, enrolled during active disease. CDR3 amino acids: CAISPDGSNSPLHF. The CDR3 nucleotides are TGTGCCATCAGTCCGGACGGGAGTAATTCACCCCTCCACTTT.